This TCR beta chain was sequenced for a study of response to subunit inactivated influenza vaccine. TCRdb re-called the RT-PCR reads with MiXCR, one entry per CDR3 protein. The sample contains a few hundred thousand distinct CDR3 sequences, less than 25% of which appear only once. Study outcomes and limitations: It was suggested by the authors that few new T cells are recruited by each seasonal influenza vaccination.

The V end was cut by 2 bases, the J end by 8 bases, with 14 bases between. Germline V gene data show CDR1 as MDHEN and CDR2 as SYDVKM. CDR3 length: 14 residues. There are a few counts of this clonotype. Its specificity is not known. Sequencing was performed on PBMCs from blood, taken less than 22 months after vaccination. The chain uses TRBV28 and TRBJ2-3, with D perhaps TRBD2 (7 bases). This receptor was taken from a man aged 50 to 69 who received an inactivated influenza vaccine. The CDR3 region is CASSLKYREGTQYF. The CDR3 DNA reads TGTGCCAGCAGTTTAAAGTACAGGGAGGGTACGCAGTATTTT.